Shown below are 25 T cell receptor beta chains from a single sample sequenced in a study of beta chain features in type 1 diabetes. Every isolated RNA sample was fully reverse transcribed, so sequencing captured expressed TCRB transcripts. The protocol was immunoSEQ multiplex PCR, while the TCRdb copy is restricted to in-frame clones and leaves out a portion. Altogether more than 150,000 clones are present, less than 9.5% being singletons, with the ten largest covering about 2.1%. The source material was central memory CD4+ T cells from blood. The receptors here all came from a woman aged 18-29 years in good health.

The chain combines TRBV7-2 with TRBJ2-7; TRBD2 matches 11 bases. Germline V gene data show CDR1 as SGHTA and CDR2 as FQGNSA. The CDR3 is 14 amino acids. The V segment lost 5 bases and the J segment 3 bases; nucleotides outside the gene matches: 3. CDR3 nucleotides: TGTGCCAGCAGCGTACTAGCGGGGGTCTACGAGCAGTACTTC. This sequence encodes CASSVLAGVYEQYF.

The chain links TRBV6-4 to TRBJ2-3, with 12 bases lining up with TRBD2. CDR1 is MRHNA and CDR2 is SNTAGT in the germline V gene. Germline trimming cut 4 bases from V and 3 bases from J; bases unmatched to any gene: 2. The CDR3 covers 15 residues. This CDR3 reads CASSVGTSGTDTQYF. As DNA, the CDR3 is TGTGCCAGCAGTGTCGGGACTAGCGGGACAGATACGCAGTATTTT.

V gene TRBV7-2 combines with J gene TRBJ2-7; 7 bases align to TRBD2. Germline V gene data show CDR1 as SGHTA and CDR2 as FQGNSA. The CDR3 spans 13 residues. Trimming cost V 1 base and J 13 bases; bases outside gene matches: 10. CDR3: CASSLDNGGYSYF. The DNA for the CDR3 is TGTGCCAGCAGCTTAGATAACGGGGGGTACAGCTACTTC.

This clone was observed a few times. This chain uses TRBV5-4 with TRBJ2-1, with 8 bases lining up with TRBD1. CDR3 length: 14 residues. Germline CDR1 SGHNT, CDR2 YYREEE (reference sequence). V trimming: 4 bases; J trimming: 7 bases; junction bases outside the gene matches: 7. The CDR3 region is CASSIGQGGNEQFF. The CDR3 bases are TGTGCCAGCAGCATTGGACAGGGTGGTAATGAGCAGTTCTTC. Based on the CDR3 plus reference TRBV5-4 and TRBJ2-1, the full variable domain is ETGVTQSPTHLIKTRGQQVTLRCSSQSGHNTVSWYQQALGQGPQFIFQYYREEENGRGNFPPRFSGLQFPNYSSELNVNALELDDSALYLCASSIGQGGNEQFFGPGTRLTVL.

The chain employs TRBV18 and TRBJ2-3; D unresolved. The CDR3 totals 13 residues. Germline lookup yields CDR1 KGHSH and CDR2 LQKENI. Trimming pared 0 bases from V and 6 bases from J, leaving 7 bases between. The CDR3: CASSPPTRDTQYF. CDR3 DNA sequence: TGTGCCAGCTCACCACCGACGCGGGATACGCAGTATTTT.

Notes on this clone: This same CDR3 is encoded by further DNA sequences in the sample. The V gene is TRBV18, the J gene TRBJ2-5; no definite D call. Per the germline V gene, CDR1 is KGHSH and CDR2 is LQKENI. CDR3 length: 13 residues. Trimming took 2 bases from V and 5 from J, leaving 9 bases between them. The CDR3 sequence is CASSPAGAETQYF. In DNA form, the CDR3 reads TGTGCCAGCTCACCAGCCGGTGCGGAGACCCAGTACTTC.

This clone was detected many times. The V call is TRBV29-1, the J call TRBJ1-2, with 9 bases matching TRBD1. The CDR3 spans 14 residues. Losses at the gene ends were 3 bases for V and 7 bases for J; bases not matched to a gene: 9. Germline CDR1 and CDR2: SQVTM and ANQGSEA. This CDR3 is CSVDFLQGAFGYTF. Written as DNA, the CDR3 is TGCAGCGTTGACTTTCTACAGGGGGCGTTTGGCTACACCTTC.

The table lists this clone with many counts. The CDR3, as DNA: TGTGCCAGCAGCTTAGGTCCGGACAGTAGCTATGGCTACACCTTC. Protein sequence: CASSLGPDSSYGYTF. This rearrangement joins TRBV7-2 to TRBJ1-2; tentative D call: TRBD1 (6 bases). CDR1 SGHTA and CDR2 FQGNSA come from the germline V gene. V was pared by 1 base and J by 4 bases, with 13 bases between. The CDR3 totals 15 residues.

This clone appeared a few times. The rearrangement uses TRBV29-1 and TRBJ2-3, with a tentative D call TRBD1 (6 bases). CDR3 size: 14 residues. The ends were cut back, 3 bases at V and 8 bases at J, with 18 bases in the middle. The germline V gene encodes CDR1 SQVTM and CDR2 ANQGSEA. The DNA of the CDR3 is TGCAGCGTTGATATGAACAGGGAAAGTGGTACGCAGTATTTT. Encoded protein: CSVDMNRESGTQYF.

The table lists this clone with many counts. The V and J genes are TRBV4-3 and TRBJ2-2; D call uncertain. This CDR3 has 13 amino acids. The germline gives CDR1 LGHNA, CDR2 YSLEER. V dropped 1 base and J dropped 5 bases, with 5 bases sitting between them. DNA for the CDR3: TGCGCCAGCAGCCAAGGGCAAACCGGGGAGCTGTTTTTT. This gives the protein CASSQGQTGELFF.

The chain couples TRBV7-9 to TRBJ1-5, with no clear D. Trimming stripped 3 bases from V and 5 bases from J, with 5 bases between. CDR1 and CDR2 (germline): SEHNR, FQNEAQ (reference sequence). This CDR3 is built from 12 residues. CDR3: CASSFPDQPQHF. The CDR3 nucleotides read TGTGCCAGCAGCTTTCCGGATCAGCCCCAGCATTTT. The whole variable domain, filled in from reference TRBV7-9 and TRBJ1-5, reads DTGVSQNPRHKITKRGQNVTFRCDPISEHNRLYWYRQTLGQGPEFLTYFQNEAQLEKSRLLSDRFSAERPKGSFSTLEIQRTEQGDSAMYLCASSFPDQPQHFGDGTRLSIL.

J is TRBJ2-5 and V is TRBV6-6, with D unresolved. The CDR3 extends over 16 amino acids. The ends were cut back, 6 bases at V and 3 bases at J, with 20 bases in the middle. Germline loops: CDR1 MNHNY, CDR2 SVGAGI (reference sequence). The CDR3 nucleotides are TGTGCCAGCAGCTCACCTCTTAACAGTCCTGAAGAGACCCAGTACTTC. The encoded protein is CASSSPLNSPEETQYF.

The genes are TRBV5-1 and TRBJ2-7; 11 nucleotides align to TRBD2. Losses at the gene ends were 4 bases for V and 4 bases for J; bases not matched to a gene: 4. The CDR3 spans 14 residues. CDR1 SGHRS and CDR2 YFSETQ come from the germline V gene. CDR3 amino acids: CASSEGTSGYEQYF. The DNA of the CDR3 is TGCGCCAGCAGCGAAGGGACTAGCGGTTACGAGCAGTACTTC.

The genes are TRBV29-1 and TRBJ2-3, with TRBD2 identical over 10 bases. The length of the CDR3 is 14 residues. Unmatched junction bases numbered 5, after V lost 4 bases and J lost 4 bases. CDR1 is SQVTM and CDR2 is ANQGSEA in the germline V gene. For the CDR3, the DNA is TGCAGCGTTGGGAAGCGGGAGGGCCCAGATACGCAGTATTTT. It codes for CSVGKREGPDTQYF.

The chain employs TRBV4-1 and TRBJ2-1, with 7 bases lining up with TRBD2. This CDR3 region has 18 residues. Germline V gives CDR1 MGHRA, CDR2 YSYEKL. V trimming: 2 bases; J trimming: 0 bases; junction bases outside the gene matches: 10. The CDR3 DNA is TGCGCCAGCAGCCAACCTTATAGCGGGTCTTACTCCTACAATGAGCAGTTCTTC. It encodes CASSQPYSGSYSYNEQFF.

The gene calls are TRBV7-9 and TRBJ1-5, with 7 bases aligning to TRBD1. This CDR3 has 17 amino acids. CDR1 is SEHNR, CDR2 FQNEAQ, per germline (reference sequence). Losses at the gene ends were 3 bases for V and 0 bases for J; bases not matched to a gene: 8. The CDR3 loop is CASSFLRGRRSNQPQHF. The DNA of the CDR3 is TGTGCCAGCAGCTTTCTTAGGGGGCGACGTAGCAATCAGCCCCAGCATTTT.

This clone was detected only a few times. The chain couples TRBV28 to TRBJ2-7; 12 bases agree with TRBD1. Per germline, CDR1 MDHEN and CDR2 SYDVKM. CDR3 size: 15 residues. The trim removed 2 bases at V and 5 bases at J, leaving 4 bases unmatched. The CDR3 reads CASSLGTGGWDEQYF. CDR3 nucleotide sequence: TGTGCCAGCAGTTTAGGGACAGGGGGCTGGGACGAGCAGTACTTC. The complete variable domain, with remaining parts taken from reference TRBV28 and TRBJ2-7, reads DVKVTQSSRYLVKRTGEKVFLECVQDMDHENMFWYRQDPGLGLRLIYFSYDVKMKEKGDIPEGYSVSREKKERFSLILESASTNQTSMYLCASSLGTGGWDEQYFGPGTRLTVT.

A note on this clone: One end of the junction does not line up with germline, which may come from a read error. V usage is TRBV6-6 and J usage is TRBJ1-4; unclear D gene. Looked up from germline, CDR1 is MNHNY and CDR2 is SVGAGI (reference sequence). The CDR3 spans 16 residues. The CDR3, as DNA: TGTGCCGGCAGTTATAACCCCGGAGTCGAGGATGAAAAACTGTTTTTT. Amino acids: CAGSYNPGVEDEKLFF.

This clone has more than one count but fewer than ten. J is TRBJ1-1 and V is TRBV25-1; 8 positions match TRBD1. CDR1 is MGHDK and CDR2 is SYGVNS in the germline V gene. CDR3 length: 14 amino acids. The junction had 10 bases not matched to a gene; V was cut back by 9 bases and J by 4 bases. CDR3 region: CASGVTGEITEAFF. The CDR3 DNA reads TGTGCCAGTGGAGTGACAGGGGAAATCACTGAAGCTTTCTTT. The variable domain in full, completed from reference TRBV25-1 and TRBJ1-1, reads EADIYQTPRYLVIGTGKKITLECSQTMGHDKMYWYQQDPGMELHLIHYSYGVNSTEKGDLSSESTVSRIRTEHFPLTLESARPSHTSQYLCASGVTGEITEAFFGQGTRLTVV.

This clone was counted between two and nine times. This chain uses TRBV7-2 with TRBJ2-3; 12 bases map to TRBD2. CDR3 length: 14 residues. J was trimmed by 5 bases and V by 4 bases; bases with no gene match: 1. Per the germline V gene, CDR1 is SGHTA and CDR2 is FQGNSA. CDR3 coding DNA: TGTGCCAGCAGCTCGGGACTAGCGGGAGATACGCAGTATTTT. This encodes CASSSGLAGDTQYF.

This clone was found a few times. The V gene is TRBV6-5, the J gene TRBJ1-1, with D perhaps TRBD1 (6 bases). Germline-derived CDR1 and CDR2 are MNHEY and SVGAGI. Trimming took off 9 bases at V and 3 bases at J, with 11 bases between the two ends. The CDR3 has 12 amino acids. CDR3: CASTQGYTEAFF. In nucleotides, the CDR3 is TGTGCCAGTACTCAGGGGTACACTGAAGCTTTCTTT.

Here the CDR3 reads CSVALASNSYEQYF. DNA of the CDR3: TGCAGCGTTGCATTAGCGTCGAACTCCTACGAGCAGTACTTC. This rearrangement joins TRBV29-1 to TRBJ2-7, with D perhaps matching TRBD2 (5 bases). V lost 4 bases, J lost 0 bases, and 13 bases lay in between. The germline V gene has CDR1 SQVTM and CDR2 ANQGSEA. The CDR3 contains 14 residues.

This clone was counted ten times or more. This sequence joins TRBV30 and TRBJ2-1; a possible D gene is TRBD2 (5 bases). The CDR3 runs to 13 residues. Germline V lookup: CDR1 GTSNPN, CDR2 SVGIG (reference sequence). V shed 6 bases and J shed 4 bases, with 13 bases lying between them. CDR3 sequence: CACKVDYYNEQFF. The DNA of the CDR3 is TGTGCCTGTAAAGTTGACTATTACAATGAGCAGTTCTTC.

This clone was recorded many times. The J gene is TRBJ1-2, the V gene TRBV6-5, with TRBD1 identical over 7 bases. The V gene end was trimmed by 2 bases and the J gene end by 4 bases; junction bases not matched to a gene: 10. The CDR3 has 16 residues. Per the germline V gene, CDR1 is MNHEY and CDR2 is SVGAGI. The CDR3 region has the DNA TGTGCCAGCAGTTACCAGGGACAGCCTTTGCTCTATGGCTACACCTTC. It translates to CASSYQGQPLLYGYTF.

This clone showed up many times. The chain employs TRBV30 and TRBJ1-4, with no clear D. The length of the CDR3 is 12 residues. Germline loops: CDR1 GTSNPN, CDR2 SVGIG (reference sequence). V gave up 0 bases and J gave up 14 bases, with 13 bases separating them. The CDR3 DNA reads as TGTGCCTGGAGTGTGGGGAGCTCACAGCTGTTTTTT. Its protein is CAWSVGSSQLFF.